The 21 T cell receptor beta chains below all came from one sample that was sequenced in a study of blood T cell repertoires in COVID-19. Produced via immunoSEQ multiplex PCR; TCRdb's table is partial and in-frame only. The table has 250,000 or so clones, 80% to 85% seen once. The sequenced sample was peripheral blood. These receptors all stem from a woman in her thirties or forties who had recovered from COVID-19.

This clone appeared many times. The chain carries TRBV5-1 and TRBJ2-2; 7 nucleotides align to TRBD1. The CDR3 runs 14 residues. V lost 6 bases, J lost 6 bases, and 8 bases stayed unmatched. The germline CDR1 and CDR2 sequences are SGHRS and YFSETQ. CDR3 sequence: CASKEQGFSGELFF. The CDR3 nucleotides are TGCGCCAGCAAAGAACAGGGGTTTTCCGGGGAGCTGTTTTTT.

The chain uses TRBV29-1 and TRBJ2-7, with a tentative D call TRBD2 (5 bases). Trimming took 4 bases from V and 0 from J, leaving 10 bases between them. Germline loops: CDR1 SQVTM, CDR2 ANQGSEA. CDR3 size: 13 residues. For the CDR3, the DNA is TGCAGCGTTGGAGGGATACTCTCCTACGAGCAGTACTTC. It is translated as CSVGGILSYEQYF.

This clone was counted a few times. The chain combines TRBV18 with TRBJ2-3; D possibly corresponds to TRBD1 (5 bases). The germline CDR1 and CDR2 sequences are KGHSH and LQKENI. The CDR3 spans 14 residues. Trimming pared 4 bases from V and 0 bases from J, leaving 8 bases between. The CDR3 DNA reads as TGTGCCAGCTCACAAGGGGTAAGCACAGATACGCAGTATTTT. Translated, it gives CASSQGVSTDTQYF.

V and J are TRBV2 and TRBJ1-4; 8 bases fit TRBD1. Germline loops: CDR1 SNHLY, CDR2 FYNNEI. This CDR3 has 15 residues. Losses at the gene ends were 5 bases for V and 8 bases for J; bases not matched to a gene: 10. CDR3: CASSYPGGAREKLFF. CDR3 DNA: TGTGCCAGCAGTTACCCAGGGGGCGCGAGAGAAAAACTGTTTTTT.

The V and J genes are TRBV6-5 and TRBJ2-1; maybe TRBD1 (5 bases). Per germline, CDR1 MNHEY and CDR2 SVGAGI. With 5 bases removed from V and 4 bases from J, the gap between germline ends came to 15 bases. This CDR3 region has 15 residues. The CDR3 DNA follows: TGTGCCAGCAGTACCGAAGGGCAGGGTTACAATGAGCAGTTCTTC. Residues: CASSTEGQGYNEQFF.

This chain uses TRBV7-9 with TRBJ2-1, with TRBD2 matching 9 bases. Germline CDR1 reads SEHNR; CDR2 reads FQNEAQ (reference sequence). This CDR3 has 16 residues. The junction had 5 bases not matched to a gene; V was cut back by 5 bases and J by 0 bases. CDR3 DNA: TGTGCCAGCAGCATTCTAGCGGGAAGCTCCTACAATGAGCAGTTCTTC. It yields the protein CASSILAGSSYNEQFF.

The V and J genes are TRBV4-1 and TRBJ2-7; D may be TRBD2 (5 bases). This CDR3 is built from 14 residues. V lost 1 base, J lost 5 bases, and 12 bases lay in between. Germline CDR1 is MGHRA and CDR2 is YSYEKL. CDR3 loop: CASSQVGPRDEQYF. The CDR3 DNA reads as TGCGCCAGCAGCCAAGTTGGGCCGCGGGACGAGCAGTACTTC.

CDR3 amino acids: CASGGGISSNQPQHF. The CDR3 DNA is TGTGCCAGCGGGGGGGGGATTTCGAGCAATCAGCCCCAGCATTTT. The rearrangement uses TRBV28 and TRBJ1-5; a possible D gene is TRBD1 (5 bases). The germline CDR1 and CDR2 sequences are MDHEN and SYDVKM. CDR3 length: 15 amino acids. V was shortened by 8 bases and J by 1 base, with 15 bases between the two germline ends.

The chain employs TRBV5-5 and TRBJ2-1, with D maybe TRBD1 (5 bases). CDR1 and CDR2 from the germline V gene are SGHKS and YYEKEE (reference sequence). Trimming removed 5 bases at V and 5 bases at J, with 17 bases between. CDR3 size: 15 residues. The DNA for the CDR3 is TGTGCCAGCAGGATTGCTCTGACAGTGAACAATGAGCAGTTCTTC. Protein: CASRIALTVNNEQFF.

The chain has TRBV11-2 and TRBJ1-2; tentatively, D is TRBD1 (5 bases). Germline CDR1 SGHAT, CDR2 FQNNGV. The V end was cut by 5 bases, the J end by 2 bases, with 9 bases between. The CDR3 covers 13 residues. CDR3 loop: CASSPDTNYGYTF. In DNA, the CDR3 is TGTGCCAGCAGCCCGGACACGAACTATGGCTACACCTTC.

V gene TRBV4-1 combines with J gene TRBJ2-3, with unresolved D. From germline, CDR1 is MGHRA and CDR2 YSYEKL. V gave up 3 bases and J gave up 6 bases, with 10 bases separating them. The CDR3 loop spans 13 amino acids. The CDR3 bases are TGCGCCAGCAGCCAGGTCGGTGCCGATACGCAGTATTTT. It translates to CASSQVGADTQYF.

About this clone: One end of the junction does not line up with germline, which may come from a read error. The rearrangement joins TRBV6-1 to TRBJ2-1; maybe TRBD2 (6 bases). Looked up from germline, CDR1 is MNHNS and CDR2 is SASEGT. The CDR3 covers 12 residues. The CDR3 here is CASSEPGVGGLF. The CDR3, as DNA: TGTGCCAGCAGTGAACCTGGAGTGGGGGGTCTCTTC.

The rearrangement joins TRBV28 to TRBJ1-2; D remains unclear. This CDR3 has 12 amino acids. V lost 7 bases and J lost 0, with 6 bases in between. CDR1 and CDR2 (germline): MDHEN, SYDVKM. CDR3 sequence reads: CASINSNYGYTF. In DNA, the CDR3 is TGTGCCAGCATAAACTCTAACTATGGCTACACCTTC.

The V and J genes are TRBV18 and TRBJ1-2; D not certain. The germline V gene has CDR1 KGHSH and CDR2 LQKENI. The CDR3 loop spans 13 amino acids. Trimming took 5 bases from V and 8 from J, leaving 15 bases between them. The chain's CDR3 is CASSSREAGGYTF. CDR3 nucleotides: TGTGCCAGCTCATCCCGGGAAGCGGGAGGCTACACCTTC.

The CDR3 sequence: CASSKELVRGGRGYTF. As DNA, the CDR3 is TGTGCCAGCAGCAAAGAGCTCGTTCGAGGGGGCCGGGGCTACACCTTC. The rearrangement links TRBV21-1 to TRBJ1-2; the tabulated D call, TRBD1, remains unverified against the DNA. TRBV21-1 has pseudogene status. CDR3 length: 16 residues.

The gene calls are TRBV19 and TRBJ2-1; 10 nucleotides align to TRBD2. This CDR3 is 16 amino acids long. Losses at the gene ends were 3 bases for V and 2 bases for J; bases not matched to a gene: 4. CDR1 and CDR2 (germline): LNHDA, SQIVND (reference sequence). This chain's CDR3 is CASSMGSGGAYNEQFF. CDR3 sequence (DNA): TGTGCCAGTAGTATGGGGAGCGGGGGGGCCTACAATGAGCAGTTCTTC. The complete variable domain, with remaining parts taken from reference TRBV19 and TRBJ2-1, reads DGGITQSPKYLFRKEGQNVTLSCEQNLNHDAMYWYRQDPGQGLRLIYYSQIVNDFQKGDIAEGYSVSREKKESFPLTVTSAQKNPTAFYLCASSMGSGGAYNEQFFGPGTRLTVL.

The chain carries TRBV27 and TRBJ1-5; D is ambiguous. In germline, CDR1 is MNHEY, CDR2 SMNVEV (reference sequence). V was clipped by 5 bases and J by 6 bases, with 11 bases between them. The CDR3 runs to 13 residues. CDR3 DNA sequence: TGTGCCAGCAGTCCCACCCCTAGTCAGCCCCAGCATTTT. This translates into CASSPTPSQPQHF.

This chain joins TRBV9 and TRBJ1-1; D is possibly TRBD1 (6 bases). Germline CDR1 reads SGDLS; CDR2 reads YYNGEE. Trimming cost V 1 base and J 3 bases, with 10 bases left between them. The CDR3 covers 14 residues. DNA of the CDR3: TGTGCCAGCAGCGTACAGGGGATCGACACTGAAGCTTTCTTT. It specifies CASSVQGIDTEAFF.

The chain joins TRBV7-3 to TRBJ1-1, with 8 bases identical to TRBD1. The CDR3 sequence is 12 residues long. The V and J ends lost 4 bases and 8 bases, in that order; junction bases with no gene match: 3. Germline V gene sequence: CDR1 SGHTA, CDR2 FQGTGA. The CDR3 is CASSSGQGEAFF. CDR3 DNA sequence: TGTGCCAGCAGCTCTGGACAGGGCGAAGCTTTCTTT.

The table lists this clone with a few counts. The chain combines TRBV28 with TRBJ1-5; 8 bases are shared with TRBD1. The germline CDR1 and CDR2 sequences are MDHEN and SYDVKM. V was pared by 5 bases and J by 4 bases, with 19 bases of the junction left unmatched. The CDR3 runs to 19 residues. The CDR3 is CASSPRSRGPGFRNQPQHF. CDR3 bases: TGTGCCAGCAGTCCCCGATCCAGGGGGCCGGGTTTTAGAAATCAGCCCCAGCATTTT.

This clone was seen only a few times. This rearrangement joins TRBV6-2 or TRBV6-3 to TRBJ1-5, with 7 bases aligning to TRBD1. The CDR3 spans 16 residues. Looked up from germline, CDR1 is MNHEY and CDR2 is SVGEGT. Losses at the gene ends were 1 base for V and 4 bases for J; bases not matched to a gene: 7. Written as DNA, the CDR3 is TGTGCCAGCAGTTACTTGGGCAACAGGGGTAATCAGCCCCAGCATTTT. Translating it yields CASSYLGNRGNQPQHF.